The rows below give T cell receptor beta chains drawn from one sample of a study of blood T cell repertoires in COVID-19. Produced via immunoSEQ multiplex PCR; TCRdb's table is partial and in-frame only. The sample carries about 250,000 clones, 65% to 85% recorded once. Sequenced: PBMCs or T cells enriched from blood (not recorded which). All receptors come from a man between 45 and 60 years old who had recovered from COVID-19. Each CDR3 is given with its conserved first and last residue. A D gene is named only where the DNA matches it firmly. Clone size appears in some rows only: once, few, many, or a class for an expanded clone.

>TRBV6-5|TRBJ2-1|NA|NA
TGTGCCAGCAGTTACTCGGGGCAGGGTAGGGATGAGCAGTTCTTC
CASSYSGQGRDEQFF
>TRBV6-5|TRBJ1-2|TRBD1|few
TGTGCCAGCAGTTACTTAGGGACAGGGGTGAACTATGGCTACACCTTC
CASSYLGTGVNYGYTF
>TRBV3-1/TRBV3-2|TRBJ1-6|TRBD1|NA
TGTGCCAGCAGCCGGACAGGGGGCTATAATTCACCCCTCCACTTT
CASSRTGGYNSPLHF
>TRBV7-2|TRBJ2-1|TRBD2|NA
TGTGCCAGCAGCTTAGCGGGTCCCGGGGGGTTCTACAATGAGCAGTTCTTC
CASSLAGPGGFYNEQFF
>TRBV9|TRBJ2-1|TRBD2|NA
TGTGCCAGCAGCGTAGTGGGGACTAGTGCCCCAGTCAATGAGCAGTTCTTC
CASSVVGTSAPVNEQFF
>TRBV10-3|TRBJ1-4|TRBD1|NA
TGTGCCATCGCCGACATTTCCGGGACAGCTGAAAAACTGTTTTTT
CAIADISGTAEKLFF
>TRBV5-5|TRBJ1-4|TRBD1|NA
TGTGCCAGCAGTTGGGACAGGAGAAATGAAAAACTGTTTTTT
CASSWDRRNEKLFF
>TRBV24-1|TRBJ2-3|TRBD2|NA
TGTGCCACCTCTGATCGGGGGGGGCCGAAAGATACGCAGTATTTT
CATSDRGGPKDTQYF
>TRBV19|TRBJ1-2|TRBD1|NA
TGTGCCAGTAGTATTGGACAGGGGGTTTCTGTGGGCTACACCTTC
CASSIGQGVSVGYTF
>TRBV2|TRBJ1-2|TRBD1|NA
TGTGCCAGCAGAGCTGACAGGGGCCCCTATGGCTACACCTTC
CASRADRGPYGYTF
>TRBV29-1|TRBJ1-1|NA|NA
TGCAGCGTTGTTTGGACAGAGAACACTGAAGCTTTCTTT
CSVVWTENTEAFF
>TRBV5-6|TRBJ1-5|TRBD1|NA
TGTGCCAGCACCAAAGGAAGACAGGGGATTAATCAGCCCCAGCATTTT
CASTKGRQGINQPQHF
>TRBV2|TRBJ2-7|NA|NA
TGTGCCAGCACCAAGGACACCGCCTCCTACGAGCAGTACTTC
CASTKDTASYEQYF
>TRBV15|TRBJ1-3|NA|NA
TGTGCCACCGCCCCACGACAGGCACCCTCTGGAAACACCATATATTTT
CATAPRQAPSGNTIYF
>TRBV2|TRBJ1-1|TRBD1|NA
TGTGCCAGCAGCCCCCCCTTTGGGGACAGGGGGAACACTGAAGCTTTCTTT
CASSPPFGDRGNTEAFF
>TRBV7-9|TRBJ1-1|TRBD1|NA
TGTGCCAGCAGCTCGAACGGACAGGGGAACACTGAAGCTTTCTTT
CASSSNGQGNTEAFF
>TRBV6-1|TRBJ2-7|NA|NA
TGTGCCACCGCTGGGCTAGCGACCGAGCAGTACTTC
CATAGLATEQYF
>TRBV9|TRBJ2-5|TRBD2|NA
TGTGCCAGCAGCGTAGTAAGGGACGGGACTAGCCTCCAAGAGACCCAGTACTTC
CASSVVRDGTSLQETQYF
>TRBV3-1/TRBV3-2|TRBJ2-7|TRBD2|once
TGTGCCAGCAGCCAATTAGCGGGAGGGGTCCAGCCCTACGAGCAGTACTTC
CASSQLAGGVQPYEQYF
>TRBV5-1|TRBJ2-7|TRBD1|NA
TGCGCCAGCAGCTTGGGCGGACAGGAGGTGGACGAGCAGTACTTC
CASSLGGQEVDEQYF
>TRBV7-2|TRBJ2-3|TRBD1|NA
TGTGCCAGCAGCAACAGGGGGCGCTCGGGAAAAGATACGCAGTATTTT
CASSNRGRSGKDTQYF
>TRBV6-5|TRBJ2-5|TRBD2|NA
TGTGCCAGCCTCGTAGCGGGGGCAGAGACCCAGTACTTC
CASLVAGAETQYF
>TRBV11-2|TRBJ1-3|TRBD1|NA
TGTGCCAGCAGCTTTGTCCAGGGGGCTCGAAACACCATATATTTT
CASSFVQGARNTIYF
>TRBV7-8|TRBJ1-6|NA|NA
TGTGCCAGCAGCGGGGGACTGAGTAATTCACCCCTCCACTTT
CASSGGLSNSPLHF
>TRBV7-2|TRBJ1-3|NA|NA
TGTGCCAGCAGCTTAGCCGGGACACCTGGAAACACCATATATTTT
CASSLAGTPGNTIYF
>TRBV10-1|TRBJ1-1|NA|few
TGCGCCAGCAGTGGAAAACCGGACTTGAACACTGAAGCTTTCTTT
CASSGKPDLNTEAFF
>TRBV9|TRBJ1-4|NA|NA
TGTGCCAGCAGCGTAGGAGTAGGAGTAACTAATGAAAAACTGTTTTTT
CASSVGVGVTNEKLFF
>TRBV19|TRBJ2-2|TRBD1|few
TGTGCCAGTAGTAAGAGACAGGGGGCGTACACCGGGGAGCTGTTTTTT
CASSKRQGAYTGELFF
>TRBV7-9|TRBJ1-1|TRBD1|NA
TGTGCCAGCAGCTTGGGGGACAGGGCAATGAACACTGAAGCTTTCTTT
CASSLGDRAMNTEAFF
>TRBV5-6|TRBJ1-5|TRBD1|NA
TGTGCCAGCAGCATCCGGACAGGGGGAAGCCAGCCCCAGCATTTT
CASSIRTGGSQPQHF
>TRBV18|TRBJ2-1|NA|NA
TGTGCCAGCTCACCACCGGCCAGGGGCCATGAGCAGTTCTTC
CASSPPARGHEQFF
>TRBV7-9|TRBJ2-1|NA|NA
TGTGCCAGCAGCTCCGGAGGGCCCCACAATGAGCAGTTCTTC
CASSSGGPHNEQFF